Listed below are T cell receptor beta chains from one sample, sequenced in a study of T cells in Graves' hyperthyroidism and ophthalmopathy. TCRdb called the multiplex PCR reads again in MiXCR, with one record for every CDR3 protein. This table holds fewer than 350,000 distinct CDR3 sequences, 18% found once. The source material was blood. Receptors originate from a woman aged 40 to 55 with Graves' ophthalmopathy. Both conserved end residues are part of each CDR3. Fields, in order: J gene, clone size, V gene, D gene, CDR3 DNA, CDR3 protein. D genes are given only for firm matches. Only some rows state a clone size, as once, few, many or a class for expanded clones.

J gene: TRBJ1-1
clone size: NA
V gene: TRBV5-1
D gene: NA
CDR3 DNA: TGCGCCAGCAGCTTACAGGGAGTCGGCACTGAAGCTTTCTTT
CDR3 protein: CASSLQGVGTEAFF

J gene: TRBJ2-7
clone size: NA
V gene: TRBV18
D gene: NA
CDR3 DNA: TGTGCCAGCTCACAGTCAGAGTCCTCCTACGAGCAGTACTTC
CDR3 protein: CASSQSESSYEQYF

J gene: TRBJ1-1
clone size: many
V gene: TRBV11-2
D gene: NA
CDR3 DNA: TGTGCCAGCAGCGAATTCGGAACTGGGAACACTGAAGCTTTCTTT
CDR3 protein: CASSEFGTGNTEAFF

J gene: TRBJ1-1
clone size: many
V gene: TRBV12-3/TRBV12-4
D gene: NA
CDR3 DNA: TGTGCCAGCAGTCATACGAACACTGAAGCTTTCTTT
CDR3 protein: CASSHTNTEAFF

J gene: TRBJ2-7
clone size: many
V gene: TRBV7-2
D gene: TRBD2
CDR3 DNA: TGTGCCAGCAGCTCCATTCCGGGACTAGCGAGGGACGAGCAGTACTTC
CDR3 protein: CASSSIPGLARDEQYF

J gene: TRBJ2-1
clone size: many
V gene: TRBV11-2
D gene: NA
CDR3 DNA: TGTGCCAGCAGCTTAAGGGAGGAGCAGTTCTTC
CDR3 protein: CASSLREEQFF

J gene: TRBJ2-4
clone size: many
V gene: TRBV11-1
D gene: NA
CDR3 DNA: TGTGCCAGCAGCTTAACAGTGTATGAGGACATTCAGTACTTC
CDR3 protein: CASSLTVYEDIQYF

J gene: TRBJ2-7
clone size: NA
V gene: TRBV5-1
D gene: NA
CDR3 DNA: TGCGCCAGCAGTGCAGGTCGGGACGGGACCGGCTCCTACGAGCAGTACTTC
CDR3 protein: CASSAGRDGTGSYEQYF

J gene: TRBJ2-7
clone size: many
V gene: TRBV28
D gene: NA
CDR3 DNA: TGTGCCAGCGGCCCACCAACGAGGGCTGGGTGGGAGCAGTACTTC
CDR3 protein: CASGPPTRAGWEQYF

J gene: TRBJ1-2
clone size: NA
V gene: TRBV6-1
D gene: TRBD1
CDR3 DNA: TGTGCCAGCAGAGCTCCGGGACAGGGTAACTATGGCTACACCTTC
CDR3 protein: CASRAPGQGNYGYTF